These 17 T cell receptor beta chains came from one sample sequenced in a study of early T cells in non-severe SARS-CoV-2 infection. TCRdb reprocessed the 5' RACE reads via MiXCR and lists one record per CDR3 protein. The table shows roughly 65,000 distinct CDR3 sequences, with about 12% occurring only once. Material for sequencing was whole blood. These TCRs come from an adult who was a healthcare worker with PCR-confirmed SARS-CoV-2 infection or an uninfected control (not recorded which).

This clonotype was observed at least ten times. J is TRBJ2-5 and V is TRBV11-2; TRBD2 agrees at 14 bases. The CDR3 runs 16 residues. With V trimmed by 5 bases and J by 2 bases, 4 bases remained unmatched. Germline CDR1 and CDR2: SGHAT and FQNNGV. CDR3 sequence: CASSPWTSGGQETQYF. CDR3 bases: TGTGCCAGCAGCCCCTGGACTAGCGGGGGGCAAGAGACCCAGTACTTC.

This clonotype was observed a handful of times. The chain combines TRBV29-1 with TRBJ1-6; TRBD1 matches at 9 bases. The germline CDR1 and CDR2 sequences are SQVTM and ANQGSEA. The junction had 2 bases not matched to a gene; V was cut back by 4 bases and J by 7 bases. The CDR3 is made up of 13 amino acids. This chain's CDR3 is CSVADRGNSPLHF. The DNA of the CDR3 is TGCAGCGTTGCTGACAGGGGGAATTCACCCCTCCACTTT.

This clonotype was picked up many times. The V and J genes are TRBV5-1 and TRBJ2-2, with D uncertain. V dropped 2 bases and J dropped 4 bases, with 3 bases sitting between them. Looked up from germline, CDR1 is SGHRS and CDR2 is YFSETQ. The CDR3 length is 12 residues. CDR3: CASSFSTGELFF. DNA of the CDR3: TGCGCCAGCAGCTTTTCCACCGGGGAGCTGTTTTTT.

The chain links TRBV12-3 or TRBV12-4 to TRBJ2-1; maybe TRBD1 (6 bases). V was trimmed by 6 bases and J by 3 bases, leaving 9 bases between them. The CDR3 extends over 13 amino acids. The CDR3 region has the DNA TGTGCCAGCAGATCGGACAGCTACAATGAGCAGTTCTTC. Residues: CASRSDSYNEQFF.

The chain uses TRBV5-1 and TRBJ2-1, with TRBD1 matching over 8 bases. CDR1 is SGHRS and CDR2 is YFSETQ in the germline V gene. The CDR3 is 12 residues long. Germline trimming cut 5 bases from V and 12 bases from J; bases unmatched to any gene: 7. CDR3 loop: CASSVAGGWQFF. In DNA, the CDR3 is TGCGCCAGCAGTGTGGCAGGGGGCTGGCAGTTCTTC.

This clonotype has only a few counts. The chain recombines TRBV19 with TRBJ1-5; TRBD1 is a possible D gene (6 bases). Trimming cost V 6 bases and J 4 bases, with 16 bases left between them. This CDR3 has 15 amino acids. The germline gives CDR1 LNHDA, CDR2 SQIVND (reference sequence). CDR3 sequence: CASSRPGHLNQPQHF. The CDR3 DNA is TGTGCCAGTAGCCGACCGGGACACCTAAATCAGCCCCAGCATTTT.

The rearrangement joins TRBV2 to TRBJ1-2; D not certain. Germline CDR1 SNHLY, CDR2 FYNNEI. There are 14 residues in the CDR3. With 4 bases removed from V and 6 bases from J, the gap between germline ends came to 15 bases. The chain's CDR3 is CASSVPRGSDGYTF. The CDR3 DNA sequence: TGTGCCAGCAGTGTCCCGCGGGGTAGTGATGGCTACACCTTC.

The rearrangement links TRBV12-3 or TRBV12-4 to TRBJ2-7, with D maybe TRBD2 (5 bases). The ends were cut back, 6 bases at V and 6 bases at J, with 12 bases in the middle. This CDR3 region has 12 residues. In DNA form, the CDR3 reads TGTGCCAGCAGGTTGGCGGCGGGCGAGCAGTACTTC. Protein sequence: CASRLAAGEQYF.

This clonotype has ten or more counts. Since no conserved phenylalanine or tryptophan closes the CDR3, a read error is the likely cause. The J gene is TRBJ2-3, the V gene TRBV2; possibly TRBD2 for D (6 bases). V lost 3 bases, J lost 3 bases, and 10 bases lay in between. Germline CDR1 is SNHLY and CDR2 is FYNNEI. The CDR3 is made up of 14 amino acids. The CDR3 DNA follows: TGTGCCAGCAGTGAGCTAGCGCGGACAGATACGCAGTATTCT. It encodes CASSELARTDTQYS.

This clonotype appeared many times. The V and J genes are TRBV10-3 and TRBJ2-7; D might be TRBD2 (7 bases). Trimming stripped 4 bases from V and 2 bases from J, with 12 bases between. Germline CDR1 reads ENHRY; CDR2 reads SYGVKD. The CDR3 runs 14 residues. The CDR3 bases are TGTGCCATCAGTGTCGGGGGGCAACCCTACGAGCAGTACTTC. It codes for CAISVGGQPYEQYF.

The sample holds many counts of this clonotype. The V call is TRBV11-2, the J call TRBJ1-1; unclear D gene. The CDR3 is 13 amino acids. Germline CDR1 and CDR2: SGHAT and FQNNGV. V dropped 1 base and J dropped 7 bases, with 10 bases sitting between them. As DNA, the CDR3 is TGTGCCAGCAGCTTAGTCGCGCCTGGTGAAGCTTTCTTT. It yields the protein CASSLVAPGEAFF.

This clonotype was observed a handful of times. The rearrangement uses TRBV11-2 and TRBJ1-5, with D maybe TRBD1 (6 bases). V was shortened by 1 base and J by 10 bases, with 11 bases between the two germline ends. The CDR3 spans 13 residues. Germline V gives CDR1 SGHAT, CDR2 FQNNGV. Here the CDR3 reads CASSLARDTPQHF. CDR3 nucleotides: TGTGCCAGCAGCTTAGCCCGGGACACTCCCCAGCATTTT.

V and J are TRBV30 and TRBJ2-7; D may match TRBD1 or TRBD2 (6 bases each). Germline V lookup: CDR1 GTSNPN, CDR2 SVGIG (reference sequence). Trimming shortened V by 3 bases and J by 3 bases, and 9 bases separated the two germline ends. This CDR3 has 12 residues. The CDR3 sequence: CAWSGGGYEQYF. CDR3 bases: TGTGCCTGGAGCGGAGGGGGCTACGAGCAGTACTTC.

The chain combines TRBV28 with TRBJ2-7, with D possibly matching TRBD1 (6 bases). The germline gives CDR1 MDHEN, CDR2 SYDVKM. The ends were cut back, 3 bases at V and 3 bases at J, with 9 bases in the middle. The CDR3 spans 13 residues. The CDR3 nucleotides read TGTGCCAGCAGTTTTCAGGGGTTCTACGAGCAGTACTTC. Its protein product is CASSFQGFYEQYF.

This clonotype was seen more than once but under ten times. The V call is TRBV20-1, the J call TRBJ1-5; tentatively, D is TRBD1 (5 bases). CDR1 is DFQATT and CDR2 is SNEGSKA in the germline V gene (reference sequence). V was cut by 3 bases and J by 2 bases, with 14 bases left in between. The CDR3 has 15 amino acids. This CDR3 reads CSASHSPGRNQPQHF. In nucleotides, the CDR3 is TGCAGTGCTAGCCATTCTCCGGGACGCAATCAGCCCCAGCATTTT.

This clonotype was seen many times. The V and J genes are TRBV7-6 and TRBJ1-6; tentatively, D is TRBD1 (5 bases). Germline V gene sequence: CDR1 SGHVS, CDR2 FNYEAQ. V dropped 5 bases and J dropped 6 bases, with 20 bases sitting between them. The CDR3 extends over 17 amino acids. This CDR3 reads CASSKLPGRIFNSPLHF. In nucleotides, the CDR3 is TGTGCCAGCAGCAAACTACCGGGACGGATCTTTAATTCACCCCTCCACTTT.

The CDR3, as DNA: TGTGCCAGCAGTGAATTGGGGGATACAAGCACTGAAGCTTTCTTT. Protein: CASSELGDTSTEAFF. V usage is TRBV25-1 and J usage is TRBJ1-1, with D perhaps matching TRBD1 (5 bases). The V end lost 1 base, the J end lost 4 bases, and 13 bases lay between the germline ends. From germline, CDR1 is MGHDK and CDR2 SYGVNS. The CDR3 totals 15 residues.